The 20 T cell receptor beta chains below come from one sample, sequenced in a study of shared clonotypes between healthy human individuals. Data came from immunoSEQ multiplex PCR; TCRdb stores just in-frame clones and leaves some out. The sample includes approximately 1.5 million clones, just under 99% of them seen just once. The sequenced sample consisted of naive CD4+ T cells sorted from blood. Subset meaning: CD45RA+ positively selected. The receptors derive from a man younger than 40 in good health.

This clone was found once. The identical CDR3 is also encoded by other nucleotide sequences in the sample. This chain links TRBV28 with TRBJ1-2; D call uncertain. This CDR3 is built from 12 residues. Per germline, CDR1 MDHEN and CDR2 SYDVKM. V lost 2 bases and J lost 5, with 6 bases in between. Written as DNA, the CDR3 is TGTGCCAGCAGTTTACGACCTTATGGCTACACCTTC. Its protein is CASSLRPYGYTF.

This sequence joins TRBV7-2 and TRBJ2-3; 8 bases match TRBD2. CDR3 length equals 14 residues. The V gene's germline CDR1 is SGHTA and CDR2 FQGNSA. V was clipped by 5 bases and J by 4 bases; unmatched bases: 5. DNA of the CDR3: TGTGCCAGCAGCCCCGGACTAGCCGCAGATACGCAGTATTTT. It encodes CASSPGLAADTQYF.

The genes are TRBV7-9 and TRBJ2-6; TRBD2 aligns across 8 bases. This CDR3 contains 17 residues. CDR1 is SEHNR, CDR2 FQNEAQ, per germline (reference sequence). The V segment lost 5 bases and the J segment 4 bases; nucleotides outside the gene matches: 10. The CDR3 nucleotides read TGTGCCAGCAGCCCGGGACTAGTTCAGACCGGGGCCAACGTCCTGACTTTC. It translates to CASSPGLVQTGANVLTF.

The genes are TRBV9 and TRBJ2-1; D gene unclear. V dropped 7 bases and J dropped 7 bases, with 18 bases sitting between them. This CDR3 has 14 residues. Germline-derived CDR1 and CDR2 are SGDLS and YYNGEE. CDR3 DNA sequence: TGTGCCAGCTCGATCGGTACCCGCCAAAATGAGCAGTTCTTC. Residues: CASSIGTRQNEQFF.

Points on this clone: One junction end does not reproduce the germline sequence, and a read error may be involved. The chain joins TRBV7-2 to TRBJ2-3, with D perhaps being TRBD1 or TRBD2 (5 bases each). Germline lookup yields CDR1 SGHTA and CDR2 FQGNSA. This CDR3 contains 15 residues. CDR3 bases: TGTGCCAGCAGCTTTGTTCCGGGCCCCCCGGGACCGAAGGAATTT. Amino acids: CASSFVPGPPGPKEF.

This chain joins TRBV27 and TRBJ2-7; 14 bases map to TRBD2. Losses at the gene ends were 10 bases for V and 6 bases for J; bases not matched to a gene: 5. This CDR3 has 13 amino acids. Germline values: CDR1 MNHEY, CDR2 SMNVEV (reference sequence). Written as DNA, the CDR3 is TGTGCCACCGCCGGGACTAGCGGGAGCGAGCAGTACTTC. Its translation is CATAGTSGSEQYF.

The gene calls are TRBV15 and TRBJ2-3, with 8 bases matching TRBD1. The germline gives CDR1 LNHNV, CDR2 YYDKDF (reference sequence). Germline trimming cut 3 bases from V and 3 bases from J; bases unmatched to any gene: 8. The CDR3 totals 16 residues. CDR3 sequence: CATSSDRTGRTDTQYF. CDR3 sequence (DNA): TGTGCCACCAGCAGCGACCGGACAGGGAGGACAGATACGCAGTATTTT.

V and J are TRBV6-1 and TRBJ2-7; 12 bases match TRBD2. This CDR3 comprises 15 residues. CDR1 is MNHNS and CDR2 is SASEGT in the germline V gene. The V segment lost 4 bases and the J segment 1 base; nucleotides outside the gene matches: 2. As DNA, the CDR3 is TGTGCCAGCAGTGGTACTAGCGGGAGGTCCTACGAGCAGTACTTC. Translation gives CASSGTSGRSYEQYF.

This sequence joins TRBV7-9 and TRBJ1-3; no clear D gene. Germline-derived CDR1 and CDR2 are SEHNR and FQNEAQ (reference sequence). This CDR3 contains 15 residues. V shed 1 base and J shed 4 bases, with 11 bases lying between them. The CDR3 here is CASSLGRAPGNTIYF. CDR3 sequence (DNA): TGTGCCAGCAGCTTAGGGAGGGCGCCCGGAAACACCATATATTTT.

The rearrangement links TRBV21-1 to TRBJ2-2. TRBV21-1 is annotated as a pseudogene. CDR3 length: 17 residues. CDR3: CASSKALPGRNTGELFF. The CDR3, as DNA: TGTGCCAGCAGCAAAGCGCTCCCCGGAAGGAACACCGGGGAGCTGTTTTTT.

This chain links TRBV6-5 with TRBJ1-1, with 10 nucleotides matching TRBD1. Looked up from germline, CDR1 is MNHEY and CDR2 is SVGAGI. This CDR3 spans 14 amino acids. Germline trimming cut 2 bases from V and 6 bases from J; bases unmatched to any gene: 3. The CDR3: CASSYPGTGAEAFF. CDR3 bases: TGTGCCAGCAGTTACCCAGGGACAGGGGCTGAAGCTTTCTTT.

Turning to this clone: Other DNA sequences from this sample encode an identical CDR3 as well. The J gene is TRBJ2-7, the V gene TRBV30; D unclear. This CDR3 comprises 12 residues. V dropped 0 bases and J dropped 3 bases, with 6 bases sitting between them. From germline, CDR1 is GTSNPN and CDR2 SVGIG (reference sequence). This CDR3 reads CAWSVGVYEQYF. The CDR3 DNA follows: TGTGCCTGGAGTGTCGGCGTCTACGAGCAGTACTTC.

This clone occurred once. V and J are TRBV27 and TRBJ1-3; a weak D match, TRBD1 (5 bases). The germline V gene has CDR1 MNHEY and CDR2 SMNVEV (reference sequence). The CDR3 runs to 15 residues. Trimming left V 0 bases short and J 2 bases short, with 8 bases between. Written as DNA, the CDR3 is TGTGCCAGCAGTTTATCCGCAGGGACTGGAAACACCATATATTTT. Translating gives CASSLSAGTGNTIYF.

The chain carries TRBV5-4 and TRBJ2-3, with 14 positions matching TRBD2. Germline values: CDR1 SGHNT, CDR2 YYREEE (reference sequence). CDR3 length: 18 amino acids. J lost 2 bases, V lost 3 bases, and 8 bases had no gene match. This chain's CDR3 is CASSYGRTSGRSTDTQYF. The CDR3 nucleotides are TGTGCCAGCAGCTATGGCAGGACTAGCGGGAGGTCCACAGATACGCAGTATTTT.

CDR3 DNA sequence: TGTGCCAGCAGCTTAGAGCCCGTAACAGATACGCAGTATTTT. Protein: CASSLEPVTDTQYF. The chain carries TRBV7-9 and TRBJ2-3; D gene ambiguous. Germline CDR1 and CDR2: SEHNR and FQNEAQ (reference sequence). This CDR3 region has 14 residues. V lost 1 base to trimming and J lost 3 bases, with 8 bases between them.

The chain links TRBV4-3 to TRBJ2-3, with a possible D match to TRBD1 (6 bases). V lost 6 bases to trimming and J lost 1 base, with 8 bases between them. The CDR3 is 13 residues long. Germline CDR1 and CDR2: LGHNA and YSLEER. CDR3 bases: TGCGCCAGCAGTAGGACAGGCACAGATACGCAGTATTTT. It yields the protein CASSRTGTDTQYF.

The CDR3 sequence: CASSLGPGVNTEAFF. The CDR3 region has the DNA TGTGCCAGCAGCTTAGGTCCAGGGGTGAACACTGAAGCTTTCTTT. The V gene is TRBV7-2, the J gene TRBJ1-1; a weak D match, TRBD1 (6 bases). V shed 1 base and J shed 0 bases, with 9 bases lying between them. Germline loops: CDR1 SGHTA, CDR2 FQGNSA. The CDR3 loop spans 15 amino acids.

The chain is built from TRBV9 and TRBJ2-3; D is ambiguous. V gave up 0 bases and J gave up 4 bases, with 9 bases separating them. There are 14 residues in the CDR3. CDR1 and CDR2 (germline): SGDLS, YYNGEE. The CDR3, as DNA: TGTGCCAGCAGCGTAGATCGAGGCTCAGATACGCAGTATTTT. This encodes CASSVDRGSDTQYF.

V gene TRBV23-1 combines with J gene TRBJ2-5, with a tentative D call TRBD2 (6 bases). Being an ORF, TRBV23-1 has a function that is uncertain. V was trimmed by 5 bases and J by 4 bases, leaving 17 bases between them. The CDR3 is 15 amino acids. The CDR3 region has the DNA TGCGCCAGCAGTGTGGGGGAGGTGGCTAGAGAGACCCAGTACTTC. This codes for CASSVGEVARETQYF.

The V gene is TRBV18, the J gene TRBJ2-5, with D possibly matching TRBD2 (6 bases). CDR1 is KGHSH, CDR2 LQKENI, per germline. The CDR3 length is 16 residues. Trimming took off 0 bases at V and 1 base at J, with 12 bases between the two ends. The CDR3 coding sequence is TGTGCCAGCTCACCACCGACGGGAGCCAGCCAAGAGACCCAGTACTTC. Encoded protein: CASSPPTGASQETQYF.